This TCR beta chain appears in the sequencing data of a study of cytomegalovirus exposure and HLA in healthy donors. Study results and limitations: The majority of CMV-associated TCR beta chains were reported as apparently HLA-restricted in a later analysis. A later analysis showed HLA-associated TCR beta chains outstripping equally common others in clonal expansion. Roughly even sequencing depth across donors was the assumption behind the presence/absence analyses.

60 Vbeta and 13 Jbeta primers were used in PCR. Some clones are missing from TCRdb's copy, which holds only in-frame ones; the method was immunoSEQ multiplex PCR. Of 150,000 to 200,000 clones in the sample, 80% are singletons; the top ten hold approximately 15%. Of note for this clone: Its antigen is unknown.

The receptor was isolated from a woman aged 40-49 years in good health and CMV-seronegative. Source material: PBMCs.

CDR3 loop: CASSVDAGGTQYF. CDR3 coding DNA: TGTGCCAGCAGCGTCGACGCCGGGGGGACCCAGTACTTC. The gene calls are TRBV9 and TRBJ2-5, with D perhaps matching TRBD2 (6 bases). V shed 2 bases and J shed 7 bases, with 12 bases lying between them. There are 13 residues in the CDR3. Per the germline V gene, CDR1 is SGDLS and CDR2 is YYNGEE.